What follows are 25 T cell receptor beta chains derived from one specimen sequenced in a study of a mutant IDH1 vaccine in newly diagnosed glioma. Here immunoSEQ multiplex PCR was the method, and the copy in TCRdb shows in-frame clones only, minus some. This sample yields tens of thousands of clones, of which over 80% are seen a single time; about 2.2% belongs to the top ten. Time point: week 11, during vaccination. Topical imiquimod was applied with each vaccine dose, which held 300 ug of mutant IDH1 20-mer peptide. No antigen has been identified for these receptors. This specimen consisted of PBMCs, obtained from a glioma patient whose treatment included an IDH1 peptide vaccine. These receptors all come from a man aged 40-50 years with glioma.

The chain joins TRBV27 to TRBJ1-3, with D maybe TRBD1 (5 bases). Germline values: CDR1 MNHEY, CDR2 SMNVEV (reference sequence). The CDR3 spans 15 residues. V gave up 10 bases and J gave up 0 bases, with 16 bases separating them. Here the CDR3 reads CATKPTGFSGNTIYF. The DNA for the CDR3 is TGTGCCACCAAGCCCACAGGTTTCTCTGGAAACACCATATATTTT.

The chain employs TRBV6-6 and TRBJ1-5; D is possibly TRBD1 (6 bases). The CDR3 is 14 residues long. CDR1 MNHNY and CDR2 SVGAGI come from the germline V gene (reference sequence). Trimming cost V 6 bases and J 4 bases, with 13 bases left between them. CDR3 DNA: TGTGCCAGCAGCACCACAGGGAGTAATCAGCCCCAGCATTTT. Protein: CASSTTGSNQPQHF.

The V call is TRBV9, the J call TRBJ2-3; perhaps TRBD1 as D (5 bases). V was clipped by 0 bases and J by 5 bases, with 19 bases between them. The CDR3 runs 17 residues. In germline, CDR1 is SGDLS, CDR2 YYNGEE. The CDR3 DNA is TGTGCCAGCAGCGTAGATGTTCAGCGCCAAGGGGTAGATACGCAGTATTTT. Protein sequence: CASSVDVQRQGVDTQYF.

The rearrangement joins TRBV11-2 to TRBJ2-7; D remains unclear. Germline V gene sequence: CDR1 SGHAT, CDR2 FQNNGV. The CDR3 is 14 residues long. V shed 7 bases and J shed 5 bases, with 18 bases lying between them. The CDR3 region is CASTQNWGADEQYF. The DNA for the CDR3 is TGTGCCAGCACCCAAAACTGGGGTGCAGACGAGCAGTACTTC.

This clone is a singleton in its sample. The chain uses TRBV4-1 and TRBJ2-7; TRBD2 matches 8 bases. The germline V gene encodes CDR1 MGHRA and CDR2 YSYEKL. The CDR3 has 15 residues. V lost 0 bases, J lost 6 bases, and 7 bases stayed unmatched. The CDR3 protein is CASSQESGGPREQYF. As DNA, the CDR3 is TGCGCCAGCAGCCAAGAGTCGGGAGGGCCCCGCGAGCAGTACTTC.

In this sample, this clone turned up once. J is TRBJ1-2 and V is TRBV6-1, with D maybe TRBD1 (5 bases). Germline V gene data show CDR1 as MNHNS and CDR2 as SASEGT. V lost 6 bases and J lost 8, with 10 bases in between. The CDR3 totals 11 residues. The CDR3 DNA reads as TGTGCCAGCAGAGTGGGGGACGGCTACACCTTC. Its translation is CASRVGDGYTF.

The sample holds one count of this clone. V gene TRBV5-4 combines with J gene TRBJ2-5; 8 nucleotides align to TRBD1. Losses at the gene ends were 7 bases for V and 2 bases for J; bases not matched to a gene: 10. CDR3 size: 15 residues. The V gene's germline CDR1 is SGHNT and CDR2 YYREEE (reference sequence). CDR3 in amino acids: CASSLPGTGQETQYF. For the CDR3, the DNA is TGTGCCAGCTCTCTCCCCGGGACAGGTCAAGAGACCCAGTACTTC.

V and J are TRBV5-6 and TRBJ2-1, with 7 bases fitting TRBD1. Trimming removed 3 bases from V and 7 bases from J; junction bases left unmatched: 10. The CDR3 runs 15 residues. The germline gives CDR1 SGHDT, CDR2 YYEEEE. In DNA form, the CDR3 reads TGTGCCAGCAGCTCCTTGCCGGGGACAGAAAATGAGCAGTTCTTC. Translating gives CASSSLPGTENEQFF.

The rearrangement links TRBV2 to TRBJ2-7, with 7 bases aligning to TRBD1. After removal of 1 base from V and 5 bases from J, the junction contained 5 bases not matched to a gene. Germline assignment: CDR1 SNHLY and CDR2 FYNNEI. CDR3 size: 14 residues. The CDR3 region is CASSEGQGVDEQYF. The CDR3 nucleotides read TGTGCCAGCAGTGAAGGGCAGGGGGTAGACGAGCAGTACTTC.

V usage is TRBV27 and J usage is TRBJ2-7, with a possible D match to TRBD2 (5 bases). The CDR3 covers 14 residues. The ends were cut back, 2 bases at V and 3 bases at J, with 11 bases in the middle. The germline CDR1 and CDR2 sequences are MNHEY and SMNVEV (reference sequence). The DNA of the CDR3 is TGTGCCAGCAGTTTAGCCTTACTAGGCTACGAGCAGTACTTC. Encoded protein: CASSLALLGYEQYF.

The CDR3: CASSPGTGLNQPQHF. In nucleotides, the CDR3 is TGTGCCAGCAGTCCCGGGACAGGGCTTAATCAGCCCCAGCATTTT. This chain uses TRBV6-4 with TRBJ1-5; TRBD1 aligns across 9 bases. V trimming: 5 bases; J trimming: 4 bases; junction bases outside the gene matches: 6. Germline lookup yields CDR1 MRHNA and CDR2 SNTAGT. There are 15 residues in the CDR3.

The genes are TRBV5-1 and TRBJ2-7; D is unclear. This CDR3 is 13 amino acids long. The V gene lost 2 bases and the J gene lost 1 base, with 7 bases spanning the gap. CDR1 is SGHRS and CDR2 is YFSETQ in the germline V gene. The CDR3 here is CASSLRPSYEQYF. In DNA form, the CDR3 reads TGCGCCAGCAGCTTACGCCCATCCTACGAGCAGTACTTC.

The chain couples TRBV27 to TRBJ1-5, with D maybe TRBD1 (5 bases). Germline CDR1 and CDR2: MNHEY and SMNVEV (reference sequence). This CDR3 spans 18 amino acids. The germline V and J ends were trimmed by 5 bases and 0 bases, with 20 bases remaining between them. CDR3 coding DNA: TGTGCCAGCAGTGTCAGTGGGGCAGCGCCGTATAGCAATCAGCCCCAGCATTTT. Encoded protein: CASSVSGAAPYSNQPQHF.

The genes are TRBV9 and TRBJ2-7; TRBD2 matches 9 bases. The CDR3 is 16 residues long. Per the germline V gene, CDR1 is SGDLS and CDR2 is YYNGEE. V shed 1 base and J 2 bases; nucleotides not matched to a gene: 7. CDR3 nucleotide sequence: TGTGCCAGCAGCGTACACGAGGCTAGCGGGACCTACGAGCAGTACTTC. Translated: CASSVHEASGTYEQYF.

As concerns this clone: This specimen includes other DNA sequences encoding the same CDR3. The chain combines TRBV14 with TRBJ2-7, with 7 bases fitting TRBD1. The CDR3 sequence is 14 residues long. J was trimmed by 3 bases and V by 3 bases; bases with no gene match: 5. Germline values: CDR1 SGHDN, CDR2 FVKESK. Here the CDR3 reads CASSQGQYGYEQYF. The CDR3 coding sequence is TGTGCCAGCAGCCAGGGACAGTATGGCTACGAGCAGTACTTC.

The chain couples TRBV19 to TRBJ2-1, with D possibly matching TRBD2 (6 bases). V dropped 4 bases and J dropped 4 bases, with 17 bases sitting between them. The CDR3 length is 16 residues. Germline-derived CDR1 and CDR2 are LNHDA and SQIVND (reference sequence). CDR3 amino acids: CASSSASGVGYNEQFF. As DNA, the CDR3 is TGTGCCAGTAGTAGCGCATCGGGGGTAGGGTACAATGAGCAGTTCTTC.

To note about this clone: Other DNA sequences of this sample code for an identical CDR3. V usage is TRBV20-1 and J usage is TRBJ2-7; D is unresolved. Trimming cost V 5 bases and J 3 bases, with 8 bases left between them. The CDR3 covers 11 residues. Germline CDR1 is DFQATT and CDR2 is SNEGSKA (reference sequence). The CDR3 spells CSARLGYEQYF. The CDR3 DNA follows: TGCAGTGCTCGACTTGGCTACGAGCAGTACTTC.

The genes are TRBV14 and TRBJ2-5; D is perhaps TRBD2 (6 bases). V was pared by 3 bases and J by 3 bases, with 17 bases between. The CDR3 spans 16 residues. Germline CDR1 and CDR2: SGHDN and FVKESK. The CDR3 protein is CASSHPPGLGKETQYF. The CDR3 DNA reads TGTGCCAGCAGCCATCCCCCGGGACTGGGGAAAGAGACCCAGTACTTC.

V is TRBV5-1 and J is TRBJ2-1; 9 nucleotides match TRBD1. Trimming took 4 bases from V and 5 from J; bases not matched to a gene: 7. Germline V gene sequence: CDR1 SGHRS, CDR2 YFSETQ. CDR3 size: 15 residues. This CDR3 is CASSPGDRDDNEQFF. The CDR3 DNA is TGCGCCAGCAGCCCAGGGGACAGGGATGACAATGAGCAGTTCTTC.

The genes are TRBV29-1 and TRBJ1-2; 10 bases line up with TRBD1. Germline V gene data show CDR1 as SQVTM and CDR2 as ANQGSEA. This CDR3 spans 14 amino acids. Trimming took 3 bases from V and 4 from J; bases not matched to a gene: 5. CDR3 nucleotide sequence: TGCAGCGTTGAGGGCGACAGGGGGCCCTATGGCTACACCTTC. This translates into CSVEGDRGPYGYTF.

The gene calls are TRBV13 and TRBJ2-1; the D gene is possibly TRBD2 (5 bases). This CDR3 region has 15 residues. CDR1 is PRHDT, CDR2 FYEKMQ, per germline (reference sequence). Trimming took 4 bases from V and 8 from J, leaving 18 bases between them. The CDR3 region is CASSSERDLRDEQFF. The CDR3 nucleotides read TGTGCCAGCAGCTCCGAACGGGATTTGAGGGATGAGCAGTTCTTC.

The CDR3: CASSSRLYSYNEQFF. CDR3 in DNA: TGTGCCAGCAGCTCAAGACTATACTCCTACAATGAGCAGTTCTTC. The J gene is TRBJ2-1, the V gene TRBV11-3; tentatively, D is TRBD2 (5 bases). Trimming shortened V by 4 bases and J by 0 bases, and 10 bases separated the two germline ends. This CDR3 has 15 amino acids. Germline V gene data show CDR1 as SGHNT and CDR2 as YENEEA.

The chain carries TRBV5-6 and TRBJ2-7; TRBD2 matches 9 bases. Germline V gene sequence: CDR1 SGHDT, CDR2 YYEEEE. V lost 4 bases and J lost 2; bases outside the gene matches: 10. CDR3 size: 16 residues. The CDR3 spells CASSPRTSARTYEQYF. The DNA of the CDR3 is TGTGCCAGCAGCCCCCGGACTAGCGCGAGGACCTACGAGCAGTACTTC.

The chain has TRBV5-4 and TRBJ2-2; D might be TRBD1 or TRBD2, each matching 5 bases. The CDR3 contains 16 residues. V shed 2 bases and J shed 6 bases, with 17 bases lying between them. Germline lookup yields CDR1 SGHNT and CDR2 YYREEE (reference sequence). Here the CDR3 reads CASSLRYGDPPGELFF. In DNA form, the CDR3 reads TGTGCCAGCAGCTTACGATACGGGGACCCCCCCGGGGAGCTGTTTTTT.

This clone has a handful of counts. The V call is TRBV2, the J call TRBJ1-3, with D possibly being TRBD1 (5 bases). V gave up 3 bases and J gave up 3 bases, with 15 bases separating them. The length of the CDR3 is 16 residues. CDR1 and CDR2 from the germline V gene are SNHLY and FYNNEI. CDR3 loop: CASSDFSSGNGNTIYF. For the CDR3, the DNA is TGTGCCAGCAGTGATTTTAGCTCAGGGAATGGAAACACCATATATTTT.